The next 28 T cell receptor beta chains were all read from a single sample in a study of prognosis after radiotherapy for stage I lung cancer. The authors amplified TCR beta CDR3 from genomic DNA using two-round multiplex PCR. For every TRBV and TRBJ gene, a specific primer was used in first-round PCR. TCRdb re-called the multiplex PCR reads with MiXCR, one entry per CDR3 protein. The table lists around 13,000 distinct CDR3 sequences, approximately 45% of them singletons. The material was PBMCs, obtained before or after stereotactic body radiation therapy (not recorded which). The receptors come from a donor over 45 with non-small cell lung cancer.

In its sample, this clonotype was seen many times. The rearrangement joins TRBV7-8 to TRBJ2-2; weak D call: TRBD1 (6 bases). The CDR3 totals 18 residues. Between the trimmed V and J ends, which lost 4 bases and 4 bases, there was a span of 22 bases. CDR1 is SGHVS, CDR2 FQNEAQ, per germline. The CDR3 loop is CASSWGITGPRGTGELFF. In DNA form, the CDR3 reads TGTGCCAGCAGCTGGGGAATTACAGGGCCCCGAGGCACCGGGGAGCTGTTTTTT.

This clonotype has a count of ten or more. The rearrangement uses TRBV15 and TRBJ2-2; 9 bases align to TRBD2. There are 20 residues in the CDR3. V lost 1 base, J lost 4 bases, and 16 bases stayed unmatched. Germline assignment: CDR1 LNHNV and CDR2 YYDKDF (reference sequence). CDR3: CATSRGVGRLAGRGTGELFF. CDR3 nucleotides: TGTGCCACCAGCAGAGGCGTCGGTCGGCTAGCGGGACGTGGCACCGGGGAGCTGTTTTTT.

On this clonotype itself: This sequence may be a read error, since a much larger clone differs from it by one base. This chain joins TRBV5-1 and TRBJ2-5; D uncertain. This CDR3 has 14 residues. The germline V and J ends were trimmed by 4 bases and 1 base, with 11 bases remaining between them. Germline V lookup: CDR1 SGHRS, CDR2 YFSETQ. CDR3 coding DNA: TGCGCCAGCAGCCCTGACATGGCCCAAGAGACCCAGTACTTC. It yields the protein CASSPDMAQETQYF.

The V and J genes are TRBV30 and TRBJ2-2, with a possible D match to TRBD2 (6 bases). Germline values: CDR1 GTSNPN, CDR2 SVGIG (reference sequence). The CDR3 consists of 15 residues. The V end lost 2 bases, the J end lost 7 bases, and 17 bases lay between the germline ends. CDR3 in DNA: TGTGCCTGGAGTCGTACGATCGGGGGTGACGGGGAGCTGTTTTTT. This codes for CAWSRTIGGDGELFF. The variable domain in full, with the rest retrieved from reference TRBV30 and TRBJ2-2, is SQTIHQWPATLVQPVGSPLSLECTVEGTSNPNLYWYRQAAGRGLQLLFYSVGIGQISSEVPQNLSASRPQDRQFILSSKKLLLSDSGFYLCAWSRTIGGDGELFFGEGSRLTVL.

The chain combines TRBV5-4 with TRBJ2-6; the match to TRBD2 covers 14 bases. This CDR3 comprises 21 residues. CDR1 SGHNT and CDR2 YYREEE come from the germline V gene (reference sequence). With 4 bases clipped from V and 0 bases from J, the junction kept 12 bases outside the gene matches. CDR3 nucleotides: TGTGCCAGCAGCCGGGGGGGACTAGCGGGGGCCTTAAACTCTGGGGCCAACGTCCTGACTTTC. Translated: CASSRGGLAGALNSGANVLTF.

As regards this clonotype: A far larger clone is one base from this, pointing to a likely read error. This sequence joins TRBV24-1 and TRBJ1-5; D is unresolved. This CDR3 spans 15 amino acids. V was cut by 4 bases and J by 9 bases, with 18 bases left in between. CDR1 is KGHDR and CDR2 is SFDVKD in the germline V gene. This chain's CDR3 is CATSEDDQPRRPQHF. The CDR3 DNA reads TGTGCCACCAGTGAAGATGACCAACCCAGGCGGCCCCAGCATTTT.

Judged by abundance, this clonotype is medium-sized. The rearrangement joins TRBV6-1 to TRBJ2-7, with D perhaps matching TRBD2 (6 bases). Trimming removed 3 bases from V and 4 bases from J, with 16 bases in between. Germline CDR1 reads MNHNS; CDR2 reads SASEGT. The CDR3 extends over 15 amino acids. DNA of the CDR3: TGTGCCAGCAGTGACAGGGTGGGAGGCACATACGAGCAGTACTTC. The encoded protein is CASSDRVGGTYEQYF.

The sample holds one count of this clonotype. This CDR3 is missing its conserved last phenylalanine or tryptophan, likely due to a read error. CDR3 coding DNA: TGTGCAAGCAGTAACGGTGGGGTCGACAATCAGCCCCAGCATTTA. Its protein is CASSNGGVDNQPQHL. This chain connects TRBV28 to TRBJ1-5; D gene unclear. Germline CDR1 is MDHEN and CDR2 is SYDVKM. This CDR3 region has 15 residues.

The chain couples TRBV5-1 to TRBJ2-1; TRBD2 agrees at 9 bases. The CDR3 length is 15 residues. Losses at the gene ends were 5 bases for V and 0 bases for J; bases not matched to a gene: 3. CDR1 and CDR2 (germline): SGHRS, YFSETQ. The CDR3: CASRYSGSSYNEQFF. CDR3 nucleotides: TGCGCCAGCAGATATAGCGGGAGCTCCTACAATGAGCAGTTCTTC.

As to this clonotype: Compared with germline, one end of the junction differs, possibly owing to a read error. The chain combines TRBV7-6 with TRBJ2-5; possibly TRBD1 or TRBD2 for D (6 bases each). The CDR3 sequence is 14 residues long. Germline values: CDR1 SGHVS, CDR2 FNYEAQ. CDR3 region: CSSSPPGGQETQYF. Here the CDR3 DNA reads TGTTCCAGCAGCCCCCCCGGGGGACAAGAGACCCAGTACTTT. The entire variable domain, with the rest obtained from reference TRBV7-6 and TRBJ2-5, is as follows: GAGVSQSPRYKVTKRGQDVALRCDPISGHVSLYWYRQALGQGPEFLTYFNYEAQQDKSGLPNDRFSAERPEGSISTLTIQRTEQRDSAMYRCSSSPPGGQETQYFGPGTRLLVL.

This clonotype was observed many times. This chain uses TRBV5-4 with TRBJ1-2; D gene unclear. This CDR3 spans 15 amino acids. V was cut by 3 bases and J by 7 bases, with 19 bases left in between. Germline-derived CDR1 and CDR2 are SGHNT and YYREEE (reference sequence). The DNA for the CDR3 is TGTGCCAGCAGCTCCATAGCCCGGAGCGAAGTTGGCTACACCTTC. Its protein product is CASSSIARSEVGYTF.

As DNA, the CDR3 is TGCGCCAGCAGGCGTGAGCGGAGCTACGAGCAGTACTTC. Encoded protein: CASRRERSYEQYF. The genes are TRBV5-1 and TRBJ2-7, with a weak D call TRBD2 (5 bases). The ends were cut back, 5 bases at V and 3 bases at J, with 12 bases in the middle. The germline V gene encodes CDR1 SGHRS and CDR2 YFSETQ. This CDR3 has 13 residues.

There are many counts of this clonotype. The gene calls are TRBV29-1 and TRBJ1-1, with 9 bases identical to TRBD1. This CDR3 has 14 amino acids. Germline CDR1 reads SQVTM; CDR2 reads ANQGSEA. With 4 bases clipped from V and 5 bases from J, the junction kept 8 bases outside the gene matches. The DNA of the CDR3 is TGCAGCGTTGGCAGAGGGACAGGGACTACTGAAGCTTTCTTT. Translating gives CSVGRGTGTTEAFF.

A word on this clonotype: A much bigger clone sits one base away, suggesting this may be a read error. This rearrangement joins TRBV5-6 to TRBJ1-5; 10 positions match TRBD1. Losses at the gene ends were 10 bases for V and 3 bases for J; bases not matched to a gene: 4. CDR1 is SGHDT, CDR2 YYEEEE, per germline. The CDR3 totals 13 residues. This CDR3 reads CAGQGEPNQPQHF. CDR3 nucleotides: TGTGCCGGACAGGGGGAACCCAATCAGCCCCAGCATTTT. The full variable domain, rest sourced from reference TRBV5-6 and TRBJ1-5, is DAGVTQSPTHLIKTRGQQVTLRCSPKSGHDTVSWYQQALGQGPQFIFQYYEEEERQRGNFPDRFSGHQFPNYSSELNVNALLLGDSALYLCAGQGEPNQPQHFGDGTRLSIL.

Points on this clonotype: With a much larger clone just one base away, this may be a read error. The rearrangement uses TRBV4-2 and TRBJ2-3; D gene unclear. Trimming removed 1 base from V and 2 bases from J, with 13 bases in between. The germline V gene encodes CDR1 LGHNA and CDR2 YNFKEQ. The CDR3 loop spans 16 amino acids. CDR3 bases: TGTGCCAGCAGCCAAGTTATAGCATATTCCACAGATACGCAGTATTTT. Translated: CASSQVIAYSTDTQYF.

This clonotype was seen repeatedly, ten times or more. The rearrangement uses TRBV11-2 and TRBJ1-4, with 8 bases aligning to TRBD1. The CDR3 totals 16 residues. The germline V gene has CDR1 SGHAT and CDR2 FQNNGV. V lost 5 bases and J lost 2; bases outside the gene matches: 7. In DNA, the CDR3 is TGTGCCAGCAGCGCGCCGCAGGGGGCGACTAATGAAAAACTGTTTTTT. It yields the protein CASSAPQGATNEKLFF.

Many counts were recorded for this clonotype. The chain couples TRBV6-1 to TRBJ2-1; D unclear. In germline, CDR1 is MNHNS, CDR2 SASEGT. Trimming pared 7 bases from V and 0 bases from J, leaving 10 bases between. The length of the CDR3 is 14 residues. CDR3 nucleotides: TGTGCCAGCATTTCTGTTAACTCCTACAATGAGCAGTTCTTC. This codes for CASISVNSYNEQFF.

The V call is TRBV6-1, the J call TRBJ1-6; 8 bases agree with TRBD1. Germline assignment: CDR1 MNHNS and CDR2 SASEGT. After removal of 8 bases from V and 14 bases from J, the junction contained 11 bases not matched to a gene. The CDR3 extends over 13 amino acids. CDR3 loop: CASQDRVASALHF. CDR3 coding DNA: TGTGCCAGCCAGGACAGGGTAGCGTCGGCCCTCCACTTT.

This clonotype was picked up one time. This likely stems from a read error, as it lies one base from a far larger clone. The V call is TRBV7-9, the J call TRBJ1-5, with D maybe TRBD1 (5 bases). Trimming removed 6 bases from V and 9 bases from J, with 21 bases in between. This CDR3 comprises 15 residues. Germline V gene data show CDR1 as SEHNR and CDR2 as FQNEAQ (reference sequence). The CDR3 region has the DNA TGTGCCAGCAGTGAAGATGACCAACACAGGCGGCCCCAGCATTTT. It encodes CASSEDDQHRRPQHF.

A word on this clonotype: The missing conserved phenylalanine or tryptophan at the end of this CDR3 makes a read error likely. The chain uses TRBV20-1 and TRBJ2-5; no firm D call. The germline V gene has CDR1 DFQATT and CDR2 SNEGSKA (reference sequence). V was clipped by 0 bases and J by 1 base, with 3 bases between them. The CDR3 has 12 residues. CDR3 DNA: TGCAGTGCTAGAGAGGTCCAAGAGACCCAGTACCTC. Translated, it gives CSAREVQETQYL.

Turning to this clonotype: A read error may produce the germline difference seen at one junction end. The chain has TRBV24-1 and TRBJ2-5; 12 bases line up with TRBD2. This CDR3 comprises 15 residues. CDR1 and CDR2 from the germline V gene are KGHDR and SFDVKD. The CDR3 loop reads CDTSDTSGGRENQYF. The CDR3 DNA follows: TGTGACACCAGTGACACTAGCGGGGGGAGAGAGAACCAGTACTTC.

This clonotype has a count of ten or more. The genes are TRBV11-2 and TRBJ1-1, with TRBD1 identical over 7 bases. Looked up from germline, CDR1 is SGHAT and CDR2 is FQNNGV. CDR3 size: 14 residues. The trim removed 2 bases at V and 6 bases at J, leaving 6 bases unmatched. Here the CDR3 DNA reads TGTGCCAGCAGCTTACCAGGGGGTATCGCTGAAGCTTTCTTT. Translated: CASSLPGGIAEAFF.

Judged by abundance, this clonotype is medium-sized. The J gene is TRBJ2-3, the V gene TRBV20-1, with TRBD2 identical over 10 bases. CDR1 DFQATT and CDR2 SNEGSKA come from the germline V gene (reference sequence). Germline trimming cut 5 bases from V and 7 bases from J; bases unmatched to any gene: 9. There are 14 residues in the CDR3. The CDR3 reads CSAYNSGRRNTQYF. CDR3 DNA sequence: TGCAGTGCTTATAATAGCGGGAGGAGGAATACGCAGTATTTT.

This clonotype was seen ten or more times. The chain is built from TRBV6-1 and TRBJ2-1, with D tentatively TRBD1 (6 bases). V dropped 0 bases and J dropped 13 bases, with 16 bases sitting between them. Per germline, CDR1 MNHNS and CDR2 SASEGT. CDR3 length equals 14 residues. The CDR3 spells CASSEALLDSEQFF. The DNA of the CDR3 is TGTGCCAGCAGTGAAGCGCTTCTGGACAGTGAACAGTTCTTC.

Regarding this clonotype: A far larger clone lies a single base away; this is likely a read error. The V and J genes are TRBV6-6 and TRBJ1-1, with D possibly TRBD1 on 5 matching bases. CDR1 MNHNY and CDR2 SVGAGI come from the germline V gene (reference sequence). The CDR3 is 16 residues long. The CDR3 loop reads CASSYSGRAKNTEAYF. The CDR3 DNA reads TGTGCCAGCAGTTACTCTGGCAGGGCCAAGAACACTGAAGCTTACTTT.

This clonotype is medium-sized within its sample. In nucleotides, the CDR3 is TGTGCCAGCAGCCCCTTAATAGGGGGTCTGGGCTACACCTTC. Its protein is CASSPLIGGLGYTF. The chain combines TRBV2 with TRBJ1-2; TRBD1 is a possible D gene (6 bases). The CDR3 is 14 residues long. V lost 6 bases and J 8 bases, leaving 19 bases between the germline ends. In germline, CDR1 is SNHLY, CDR2 FYNNEI.

This clonotype was detected many times. The rearrangement uses TRBV5-8 and TRBJ2-5, with 8 bases lining up with TRBD1. CDR1 and CDR2 (germline): SGHTS, YDEGEE. The CDR3 sequence is 17 residues long. Unmatched junction bases numbered 11, after V lost 1 base and J lost 3 bases. Here the CDR3 reads CASSLITTGAMKETQYF. The CDR3 coding sequence is TGTGCCAGCAGCTTGATTACGACAGGGGCCATGAAAGAGACCCAGTACTTC.

This clonotype was counted between two and nine times. The chain couples TRBV5-1 to TRBJ2-7, with TRBD2 matching 9 bases. CDR1 is SGHRS and CDR2 is YFSETQ in the germline V gene. Unmatched junction bases numbered 11, after V lost 0 bases and J lost 1 base. CDR3 size: 18 residues. The CDR3 spells CASSLAELGLAGSYEQYF. The CDR3 bases are TGCGCCAGCAGCTTGGCGGAACTCGGGCTAGCGGGGTCCTACGAGCAGTACTTC.